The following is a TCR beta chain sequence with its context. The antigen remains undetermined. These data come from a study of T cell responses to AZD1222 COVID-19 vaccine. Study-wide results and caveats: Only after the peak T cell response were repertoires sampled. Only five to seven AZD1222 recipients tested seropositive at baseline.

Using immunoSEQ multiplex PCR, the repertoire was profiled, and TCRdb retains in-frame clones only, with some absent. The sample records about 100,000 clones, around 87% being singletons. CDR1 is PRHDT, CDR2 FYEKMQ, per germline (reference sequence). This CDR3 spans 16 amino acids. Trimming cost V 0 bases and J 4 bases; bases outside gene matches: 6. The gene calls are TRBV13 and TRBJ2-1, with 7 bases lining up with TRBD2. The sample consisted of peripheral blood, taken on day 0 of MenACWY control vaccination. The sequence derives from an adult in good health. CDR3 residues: CASSLGLSGDYNEQFF. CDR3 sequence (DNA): TGTGCCAGCAGCTTAGGCCTAAGCGGGGATTACAATGAGCAGTTCTTC.